This T cell receptor (beta chain) was documented in a study of blood T cell repertoires in COVID-19. Study-level background: Nucleic acid was either cDNA or gDNA, and it came from T cells, B-cell-depleted T cells, or PBMCs.

Sequenced by immunoSEQ multiplex PCR; TCRdb stores in-frame clones only, minus some. The table has about 150,000 clones, under 90% seen once. Before being deemed recovered, Cohort 3 donors had two negative PCRs, clearance, or symptom resolution. The CDR3 has 17 amino acids. The V gene's germline CDR1 is LGHNA and CDR2 YNFKEQ. Trimming at V came to 3 bases and at J to 1 base, leaving 5 bases not matched to a gene. There are a few counts of this clone. This TCR came from a woman between 50 and 59 years old who had recovered from COVID-19. The specimen was PBMCs or T cells enriched from blood (not recorded which). The chain has TRBV4-2 and TRBJ2-2, with TRBD2 matching 10 bases. CDR3 in DNA: TGTGCCAGCAGCCACGCACTAGCGGGAATGAACACCGGGGAGCTGTTTTTT. Its protein product is CASSHALAGMNTGELFF.